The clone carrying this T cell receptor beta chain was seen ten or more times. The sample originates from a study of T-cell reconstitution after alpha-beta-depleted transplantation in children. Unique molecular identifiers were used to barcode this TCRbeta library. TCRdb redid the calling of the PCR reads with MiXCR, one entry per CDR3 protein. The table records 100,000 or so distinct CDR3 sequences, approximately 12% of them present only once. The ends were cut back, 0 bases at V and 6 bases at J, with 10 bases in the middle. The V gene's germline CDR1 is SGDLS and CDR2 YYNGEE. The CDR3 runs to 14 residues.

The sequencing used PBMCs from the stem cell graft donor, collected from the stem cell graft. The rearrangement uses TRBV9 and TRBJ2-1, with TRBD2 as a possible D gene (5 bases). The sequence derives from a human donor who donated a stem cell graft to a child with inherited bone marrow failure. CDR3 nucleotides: TGTGCCAGCAGCGTAGCGACTACCCCCAATGAGCAGTTCTTC. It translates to CASSVATTPNEQFF.